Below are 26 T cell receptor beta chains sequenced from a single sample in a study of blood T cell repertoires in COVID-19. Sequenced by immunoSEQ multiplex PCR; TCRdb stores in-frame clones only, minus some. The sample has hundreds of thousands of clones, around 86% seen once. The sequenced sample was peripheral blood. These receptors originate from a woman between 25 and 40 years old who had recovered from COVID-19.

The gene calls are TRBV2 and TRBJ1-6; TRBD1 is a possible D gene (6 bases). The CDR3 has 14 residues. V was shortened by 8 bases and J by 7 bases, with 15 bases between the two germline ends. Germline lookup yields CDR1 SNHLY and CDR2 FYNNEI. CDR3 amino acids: CASGRGDSNSPLHF. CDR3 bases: TGTGCCAGCGGCAGGGGCGACTCCAATTCACCCCTCCACTTT.

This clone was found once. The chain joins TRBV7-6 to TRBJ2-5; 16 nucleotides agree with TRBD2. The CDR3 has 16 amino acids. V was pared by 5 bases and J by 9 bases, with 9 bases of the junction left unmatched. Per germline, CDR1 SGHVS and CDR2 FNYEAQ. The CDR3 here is CASSLMGLAGGQAQYF. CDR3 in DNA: TGTGCCAGCAGCCTGATGGGACTAGCGGGGGGGCAGGCCCAGTACTTC. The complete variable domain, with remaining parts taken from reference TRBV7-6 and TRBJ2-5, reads GAGVSQSPRYKVTKRGQDVALRCDPISGHVSLYWYRQALGQGPEFLTYFNYEAQQDKSGLPNDRFSAERPEGSISTLTIQRTEQRDSAMYRCASSLMGLAGGQAQYFGPGTRLLVL.

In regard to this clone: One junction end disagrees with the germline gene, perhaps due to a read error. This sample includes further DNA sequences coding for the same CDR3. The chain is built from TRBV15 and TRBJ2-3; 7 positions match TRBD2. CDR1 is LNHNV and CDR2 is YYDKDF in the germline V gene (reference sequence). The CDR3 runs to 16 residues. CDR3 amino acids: CATSRDWDYVTDTQYF. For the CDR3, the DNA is TGTGCCACCAGTAGAGATTGGGACTACGTAACAGATACGCAGTATTTT.

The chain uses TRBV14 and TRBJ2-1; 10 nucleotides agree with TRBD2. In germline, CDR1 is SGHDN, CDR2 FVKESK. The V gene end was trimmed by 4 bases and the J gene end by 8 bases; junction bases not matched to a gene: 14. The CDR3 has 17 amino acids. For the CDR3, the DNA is TGTGCCAGCAGCCTTAGACTAGCGGGTCCATATTCGGATGAGCAGTTCTTC. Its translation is CASSLRLAGPYSDEQFF.

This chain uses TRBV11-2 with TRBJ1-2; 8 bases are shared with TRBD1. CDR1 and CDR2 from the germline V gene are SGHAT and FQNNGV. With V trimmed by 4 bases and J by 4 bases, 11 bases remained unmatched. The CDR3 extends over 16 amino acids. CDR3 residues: CASSSTPGQDIYGYTF. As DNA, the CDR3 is TGTGCCAGCAGCTCCACCCCGGGACAGGACATCTATGGCTACACCTTC. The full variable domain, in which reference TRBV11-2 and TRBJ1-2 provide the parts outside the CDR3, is EAGVAQSPRYKIIEKRQSVAFWCNPISGHATLYWYQQILGQGPKLLIQFQNNGVVDDSQLPKDRFSAERLKGVDSTLKIQPAKLEDSAVYLCASSSTPGQDIYGYTFGSGTRLTVV.

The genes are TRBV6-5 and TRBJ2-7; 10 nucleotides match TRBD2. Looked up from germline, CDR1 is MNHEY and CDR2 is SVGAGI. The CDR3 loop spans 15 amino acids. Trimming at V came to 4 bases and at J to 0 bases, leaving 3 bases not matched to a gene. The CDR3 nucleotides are TGTGCCAGCAGTTTGAGGACTAGCGGCTCCTACGAGCAGTACTTC. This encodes CASSLRTSGSYEQYF.

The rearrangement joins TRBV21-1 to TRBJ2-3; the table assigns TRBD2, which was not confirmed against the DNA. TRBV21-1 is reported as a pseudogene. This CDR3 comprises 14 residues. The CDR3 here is CAILAGGPPDTQYF. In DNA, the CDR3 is TGTGCCATCCTAGCGGGAGGGCCCCCAGATACGCAGTATTTT.

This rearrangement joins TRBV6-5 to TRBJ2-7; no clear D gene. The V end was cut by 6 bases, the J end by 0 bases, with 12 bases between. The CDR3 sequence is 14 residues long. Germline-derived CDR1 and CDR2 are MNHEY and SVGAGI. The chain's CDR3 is CASSASHSSYEQYF. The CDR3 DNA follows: TGTGCCAGCAGCGCCTCCCATAGCTCCTACGAGCAGTACTTC.

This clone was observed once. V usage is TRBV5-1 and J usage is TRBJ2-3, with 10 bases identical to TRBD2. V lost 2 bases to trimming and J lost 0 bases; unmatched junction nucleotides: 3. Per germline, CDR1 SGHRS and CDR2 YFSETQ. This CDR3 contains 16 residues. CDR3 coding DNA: TGCGCCAGCAGCTTCGGACTAGCGGCTAGCACAGATACGCAGTATTTT. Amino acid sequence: CASSFGLAASTDTQYF.

CDR3 in amino acids: CASSLDRGPGYTF. The DNA of the CDR3 is TGTGCCAGCAGCTTAGACAGGGGGCCGGGCTACACCTTC. V and J are TRBV7-9 and TRBJ1-2; 9 nucleotides line up with TRBD1. With V trimmed by 1 base and J by 8 bases, 2 bases remained unmatched. The CDR3 loop spans 13 amino acids. Germline V lookup: CDR1 SEHNR, CDR2 FQNEAQ (reference sequence).

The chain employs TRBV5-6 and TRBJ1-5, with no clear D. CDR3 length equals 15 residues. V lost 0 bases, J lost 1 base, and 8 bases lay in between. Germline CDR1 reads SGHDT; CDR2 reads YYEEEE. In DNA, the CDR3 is TGTGCCAGCAGCTTGGGAAGCACGAGCAATCAGCCCCAGCATTTT. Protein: CASSLGSTSNQPQHF.

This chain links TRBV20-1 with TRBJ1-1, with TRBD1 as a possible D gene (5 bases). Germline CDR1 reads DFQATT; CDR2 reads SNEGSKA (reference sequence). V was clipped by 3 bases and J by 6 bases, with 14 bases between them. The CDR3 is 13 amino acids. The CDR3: CSASGNGGAEAFF. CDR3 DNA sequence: TGCAGTGCTAGTGGGAACGGGGGGGCTGAAGCTTTCTTT.

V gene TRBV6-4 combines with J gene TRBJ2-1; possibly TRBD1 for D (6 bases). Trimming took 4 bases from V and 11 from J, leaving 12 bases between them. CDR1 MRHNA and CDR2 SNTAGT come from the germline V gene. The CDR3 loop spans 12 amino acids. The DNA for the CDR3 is TGTGCCAGCAGTGGGCCGACAGGTCAGCAGTTCTTC. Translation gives CASSGPTGQQFF.

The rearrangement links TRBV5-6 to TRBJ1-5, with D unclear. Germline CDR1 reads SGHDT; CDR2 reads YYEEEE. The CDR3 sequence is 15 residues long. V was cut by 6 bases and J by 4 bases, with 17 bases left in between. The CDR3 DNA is TGTGCCAGCACCAACGGAGCGTTTGAGAATCAGCCCCAGCATTTT. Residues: CASTNGAFENQPQHF.

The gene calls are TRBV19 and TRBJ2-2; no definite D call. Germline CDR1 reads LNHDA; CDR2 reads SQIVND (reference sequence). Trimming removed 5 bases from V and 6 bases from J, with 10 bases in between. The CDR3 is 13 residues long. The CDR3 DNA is TGTGCCAGTAGTCAGCAGCGTTCCGGGGAGCTGTTTTTT. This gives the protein CASSQQRSGELFF.

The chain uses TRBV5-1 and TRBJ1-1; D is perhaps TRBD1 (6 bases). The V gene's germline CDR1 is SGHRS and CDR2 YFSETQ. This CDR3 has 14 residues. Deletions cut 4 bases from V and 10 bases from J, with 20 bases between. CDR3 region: CASSADRTKVSAFF. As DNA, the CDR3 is TGCGCCAGCAGCGCGGACAGAACCAAAGTCTCAGCTTTCTTT.

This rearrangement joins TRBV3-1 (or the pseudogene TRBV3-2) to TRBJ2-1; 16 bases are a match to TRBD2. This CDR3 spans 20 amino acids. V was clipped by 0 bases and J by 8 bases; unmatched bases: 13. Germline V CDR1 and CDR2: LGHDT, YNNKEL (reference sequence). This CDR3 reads CASSQDRRGTSGRGFYEQFF. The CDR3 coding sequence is TGTGCCAGCAGCCAAGATCGGCGGGGGACTAGCGGGAGGGGCTTCTATGAGCAGTTCTTC.

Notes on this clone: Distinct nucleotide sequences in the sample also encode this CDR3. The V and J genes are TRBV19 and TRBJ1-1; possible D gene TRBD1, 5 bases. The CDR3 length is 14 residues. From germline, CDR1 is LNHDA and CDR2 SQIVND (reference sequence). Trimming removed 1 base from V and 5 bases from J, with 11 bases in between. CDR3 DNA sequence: TGTGCCAGTAGTATAGGGGGCGGTGTTACTGAAGCTTTCTTT. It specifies CASSIGGGVTEAFF.

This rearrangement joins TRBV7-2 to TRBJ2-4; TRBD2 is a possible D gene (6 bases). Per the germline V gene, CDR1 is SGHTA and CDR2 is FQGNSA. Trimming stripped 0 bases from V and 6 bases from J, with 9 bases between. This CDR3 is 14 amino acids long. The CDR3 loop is CASSLASGVNIQYF. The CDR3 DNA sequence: TGTGCCAGCAGCTTAGCCTCGGGAGTAAACATTCAGTACTTC.

In DNA, the CDR3 is TGTGCCAGCAGCGGACGGACTAGCGGGGTAAATGAGCAGTTCTTC. Residues: CASSGRTSGVNEQFF. The chain employs TRBV7-2 and TRBJ2-1, with 12 bases identical to TRBD2. The CDR3 runs to 15 residues. Germline V gene data show CDR1 as SGHTA and CDR2 as FQGNSA. V trimming: 5 bases; J trimming: 7 bases; junction bases outside the gene matches: 6.

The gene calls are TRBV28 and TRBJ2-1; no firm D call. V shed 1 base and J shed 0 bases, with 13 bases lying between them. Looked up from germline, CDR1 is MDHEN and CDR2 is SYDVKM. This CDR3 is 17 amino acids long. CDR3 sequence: CASSLSNWASSYNEQFF. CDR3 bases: TGTGCCAGCAGTTTATCAAACTGGGCGAGCTCCTACAATGAGCAGTTCTTC.

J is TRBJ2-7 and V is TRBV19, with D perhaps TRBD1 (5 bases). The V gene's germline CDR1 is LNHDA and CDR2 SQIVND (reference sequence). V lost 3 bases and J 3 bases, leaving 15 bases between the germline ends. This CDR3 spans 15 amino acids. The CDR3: CASSIYGATGYEQYF. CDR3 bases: TGTGCCAGTAGTATCTACGGAGCCACAGGCTACGAGCAGTACTTC.

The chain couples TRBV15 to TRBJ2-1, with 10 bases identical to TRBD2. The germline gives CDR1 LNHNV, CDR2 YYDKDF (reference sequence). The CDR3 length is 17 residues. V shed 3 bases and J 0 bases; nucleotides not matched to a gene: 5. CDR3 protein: CATSSPGLASSYNEQFF. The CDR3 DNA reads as TGTGCCACCAGCAGCCCGGGACTAGCGAGCTCCTACAATGAGCAGTTCTTC.

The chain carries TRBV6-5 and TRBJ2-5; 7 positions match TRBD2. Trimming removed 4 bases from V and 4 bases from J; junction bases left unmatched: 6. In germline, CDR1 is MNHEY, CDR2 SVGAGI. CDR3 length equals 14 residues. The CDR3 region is CASSWGTMRETQYF. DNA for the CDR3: TGTGCCAGCAGTTGGGGGACTATGCGAGAGACCCAGTACTTC.

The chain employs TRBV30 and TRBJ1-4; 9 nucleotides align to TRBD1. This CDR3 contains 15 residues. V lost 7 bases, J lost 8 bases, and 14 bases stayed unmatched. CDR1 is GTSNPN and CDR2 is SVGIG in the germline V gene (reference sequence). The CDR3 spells CASVPGQGLAEKLFF. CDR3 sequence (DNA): TGTGCCTCCGTCCCGGGACAGGGACTGGCGGAAAAACTGTTTTTT.

The chain's CDR3 is CASSVVTGNTEAFF. Written as DNA, the CDR3 is TGTGCCAGCAGCGTAGTTACAGGGAACACTGAAGCTTTCTTT. The rearrangement joins TRBV9 to TRBJ1-1; D may be TRBD1 (5 bases). The germline CDR1 and CDR2 sequences are SGDLS and YYNGEE. V lost 0 bases, J lost 1 base, and 7 bases lay in between. This CDR3 region has 14 residues.